This TCR beta chain originates from a study of T-cell reconstitution after alpha-beta-depleted transplantation in children. Construction of the TCRbeta library involved unique molecular identifiers. TCRdb fed the PCR reads into MiXCR, producing one record per CDR3 protein. This table holds approximately 230,000 distinct CDR3 sequences, roughly 25% found once. In germline, CDR1 is SGHRS, CDR2 YFSETQ. The CDR3 runs 17 residues. V lost 2 bases and J lost 6; bases outside the gene matches: 12. The J gene is TRBJ2-1, the V gene TRBV5-1; 9 positions match TRBD1. The sequencing here drew on PBMCs, mostly from graft donor cells, taken 360 days after TCRalphabeta/CD19-depleted stem cell transplant. The TCR comes from a female patient younger than 10 who had a stem cell transplant for congenital amegakaryocytic thrombocytopenia, so the T cells may come from the graft donor. CDR3 DNA sequence: TGCGCCAGCAGCTTACCGGGACAGGGTTTTTCAGGCAATGAGCAGTTCTTC. Amino acids: CASSLPGQGFSGNEQFF.